This passage covers 24 T cell receptor beta chains from one sample sequenced in a study of blood T cell repertoires in COVID-19. The method was immunoSEQ multiplex PCR; TCRdb's version includes in-frame clones alone and lacks a portion of them. The profile shows approximately 220,000 clones, 84% of them singletons. The sequenced sample consisted of peripheral blood. Receptors were obtained from a woman in her sixties who had recovered from COVID-19.

The chain is built from TRBV6-5 and TRBJ2-7, with TRBD1 matching over 11 bases. The CDR3 is made up of 14 amino acids. Germline values: CDR1 MNHEY, CDR2 SVGAGI. J lost 2 bases, V lost 8 bases, and 5 bases had no gene match. The CDR3 DNA reads TGTGCCAGCCGACCGGGACAGGGGGCCTACGAGCAGTACTTC. Amino acids: CASRPGQGAYEQYF.

The genes are TRBV7-6 and TRBJ2-1; 12 positions agree with TRBD2. After removal of 4 bases from V and 6 bases from J, the junction contained 4 bases not matched to a gene. In germline, CDR1 is SGHVS, CDR2 FNYEAQ. The CDR3 extends over 15 amino acids. As DNA, the CDR3 is TGTGCCAGCAGCTCGCCGGGACTAGCGGGCAATGAGCAGTTCTTC. This translates into CASSSPGLAGNEQFF.

The chain links TRBV3-1 (or the pseudogene TRBV3-2) to TRBJ2-3, with D unresolved. The germline CDR1 and CDR2 sequences are LGHDT and YNNKEL (reference sequence). Trimming cost V 1 base and J 5 bases, with 7 bases left between them. The CDR3 length is 13 residues. The CDR3 sequence is CASSQVGEDTQYF. The CDR3, as DNA: TGTGCCAGCAGCCAAGTGGGCGAAGATACGCAGTATTTT.

V and J are TRBV2 and TRBJ1-1; a weak D match, TRBD1 (5 bases). The CDR3 extends over 13 amino acids. The germline V gene has CDR1 SNHLY and CDR2 FYNNEI. Trimming pared 2 bases from V and 6 bases from J, leaving 10 bases between. The CDR3 here is CASSEPGGAEAFF. DNA for the CDR3: TGTGCCAGCAGTGAACCCGGAGGGGCTGAAGCTTTCTTT.

CDR3 in DNA: TGTGCCATCAGTGAACTCCTAGCGGGGGGCTATTACAATGAGCAGTTCTTC. Its translation is CAISELLAGGYYNEQFF. The V gene is TRBV10-3, the J gene TRBJ2-1, with 11 bases lining up with TRBD2. The CDR3 is 17 residues long. V dropped 3 bases and J dropped 4; count of bases not matched to a gene: 8. Germline V gene lookup returns CDR1 ENHRY and CDR2 SYGVKD.

V and J are TRBV25-1 and TRBJ2-7, with D possibly matching TRBD2 (6 bases). The CDR3 loop spans 16 amino acids. The V gene's germline CDR1 is MGHDK and CDR2 SYGVNS. V shed 5 bases and J shed 0 bases, with 17 bases lying between them. The CDR3: CASSNQLGGASYEQYF. The CDR3 DNA is TGTGCCAGCAGTAACCAACTTGGCGGGGCCTCCTACGAGCAGTACTTC.

The sample holds one count of this clone. This chain connects TRBV19 to TRBJ1-2; the match to TRBD1 covers 8 bases. The trim removed 7 bases at V and 7 bases at J, leaving 8 bases unmatched. Germline V gene data show CDR1 as LNHDA and CDR2 as SQIVND (reference sequence). This CDR3 contains 13 residues. The CDR3 loop reads CASTTPGGAGYTF. The CDR3 bases are TGTGCCAGTACCACTCCAGGGGGCGCTGGCTACACCTTC.

The rearrangement uses TRBV27 and TRBJ1-1; D is unclear. CDR1 is MNHEY, CDR2 SMNVEV, per germline (reference sequence). Trimming removed 9 bases at V and 5 bases at J, with 31 bases between. CDR3 length: 18 residues. CDR3 region: CARNPIGSELAYETEAFF. As DNA, the CDR3 is TGTGCCAGAAACCCAATAGGGAGCGAACTCGCTTACGAAACTGAAGCTTTCTTT.

The CDR3 protein is CASSPKDRGVNTEAFF. In DNA form, the CDR3 reads TGTGCCAGCAGTCCCAAGGACAGGGGGGTGAACACTGAAGCTTTCTTT. The chain joins TRBV27 to TRBJ1-1; 10 positions agree with TRBD1. Germline trimming cut 5 bases from V and 0 bases from J; bases unmatched to any gene: 6. The CDR3 spans 16 residues. CDR1 and CDR2 from the germline V gene are MNHEY and SMNVEV (reference sequence).

The chain uses TRBV5-1 and TRBJ2-1; 14 bases agree with TRBD2. This CDR3 spans 16 amino acids. Trimming took 0 bases from V and 9 from J; bases not matched to a gene: 5. Germline CDR1 is SGHRS and CDR2 is YFSETQ. The CDR3: CASSLGTSGGRGEQFF. Here the CDR3 DNA reads TGCGCCAGCAGCTTGGGGACTAGCGGGGGGCGGGGTGAGCAGTTCTTC. Full variable domain (missing parts from reference TRBV5-1 and TRBJ2-1): KAGVTQTPRYLIKTRGQQVTLSCSPISGHRSVSWYQQTPGQGLQFLFEYFSETQRNKGNFPGRFSGRQFSNSRSEMNVSTLELGDSALYLCASSLGTSGGRGEQFFGPGTRLTVL.

The chain recombines TRBV3-1 (or the pseudogene TRBV3-2) with TRBJ2-5, with 14 bases matching TRBD2. There are 18 residues in the CDR3. The trim removed 4 bases at V and 5 bases at J, leaving 12 bases unmatched. The germline V gene encodes CDR1 LGHDT and CDR2 YNNKEL (reference sequence). The CDR3 region has the DNA TGTGCCAGCAGCCCTGGTCGCCGATGGACTAGCGGGGGGGAGACCCAGTACTTC. It yields the protein CASSPGRRWTSGGETQYF.

CDR3 loop: CAITGGGSEQYF. In nucleotides, the CDR3 is TGTGCCATCACTGGGGGGGGCTCCGAGCAGTACTTC. This rearrangement joins TRBV10-3 to TRBJ2-7, with TRBD2 as a possible D gene (7 bases). The CDR3 totals 12 residues. Between the trimmed V and J ends, which lost 7 bases and 6 bases, there was a span of 13 bases. Germline loops: CDR1 ENHRY, CDR2 SYGVKD.

The chain couples TRBV4-1 to TRBJ1-3; a weak D match, TRBD1 (5 bases). Germline CDR1 and CDR2: MGHRA and YSYEKL. The germline V and J ends were trimmed by 6 bases and 3 bases, with 21 bases remaining between them. The CDR3 length is 17 residues. CDR3 in DNA: TGCGCCAGCAGTCGCGGAGGGGTGGTGGCTGTTGGAAACACCATATATTTT. Protein: CASSRGGVVAVGNTIYF.

J is TRBJ2-7 and V is TRBV7-9, with a tentative D call TRBD2 (5 bases). Trimming removed 5 bases at V and 3 bases at J, with 17 bases between. The CDR3 covers 15 residues. Germline CDR1 SEHNR, CDR2 FQNEAQ (reference sequence). In DNA form, the CDR3 reads TGTGCCAGCAGCCAGGAGGCCGGACCTGGCTACGAGCAGTACTTC. Translated, it gives CASSQEAGPGYEQYF. The whole variable domain, filled in from reference TRBV7-9 and TRBJ2-7, reads DTGVSQNPRHKITKRGQNVTFRCDPISEHNRLYWYRQTLGQGPEFLTYFQNEAQLEKSRLLSDRFSAERPKGSFSTLEIQRTEQGDSAMYLCASSQEAGPGYEQYFGPGTRLTVT.

The chain employs TRBV3-1 (or the pseudogene TRBV3-2) and TRBJ1-5; the match to TRBD1 covers 10 bases. Trimming cost V 3 bases and J 7 bases; bases outside gene matches: 3. This CDR3 contains 14 residues. Germline CDR1 and CDR2: LGHDT and YNNKEL (reference sequence). The CDR3 loop is CASSHRQGAQPQHF. CDR3 bases: TGTGCCAGCAGCCACCGACAGGGGGCCCAGCCCCAGCATTTT.

Here the CDR3 reads CASSYPGAGGFSYTF. The DNA of the CDR3 is TGTGCCAGCAGTTACCCGGGGGCAGGGGGGTTTAGCTACACCTTC. V usage is TRBV6-5 and J usage is TRBJ1-2; 7 positions match TRBD1. The V gene's germline CDR1 is MNHEY and CDR2 SVGAGI. J was trimmed by 9 bases and V by 2 bases; bases with no gene match: 12. The length of the CDR3 is 15 residues.

The genes are TRBV2 and TRBJ1-2; TRBD1 aligns across 7 bases. The CDR3 length is 15 residues. Trimming took 3 bases from V and 4 from J; bases not matched to a gene: 8. Germline V gene lookup returns CDR1 SNHLY and CDR2 FYNNEI. CDR3: CASSESFRGSYGYTF. CDR3 DNA sequence: TGTGCCAGCAGTGAGAGCTTCAGGGGGAGCTATGGCTACACCTTC.

This chain uses TRBV19 with TRBJ1-6; weak D call: TRBD1 (6 bases). CDR3 length: 16 residues. Trimming took off 3 bases at V and 9 bases at J, with 18 bases between the two ends. Germline V gene data show CDR1 as LNHDA and CDR2 as SQIVND (reference sequence). This CDR3 is CASSMFGQLRISPLHF. DNA for the CDR3: TGTGCCAGTAGTATGTTCGGACAGCTCCGGATTTCACCCCTCCACTTT.

The chain recombines TRBV3-1 (or the pseudogene TRBV3-2) with TRBJ2-1; tentative D call: TRBD2 (5 bases). This CDR3 has 16 residues. Germline V lookup: CDR1 LGHDT, CDR2 YNNKEL (reference sequence). Deletions cut 0 bases from V and 1 base from J, with 10 bases between. The CDR3 DNA is TGTGCCAGCAGCCAAGATCCCAGCGGTTCCTACAATGAGCAGTTCTTC. This codes for CASSQDPSGSYNEQFF.

This chain connects TRBV10-1 to TRBJ1-1; TRBD1 aligns across 7 bases. V dropped 4 bases and J dropped 0; count of bases not matched to a gene: 8. Germline lookup yields CDR1 WNHNN and CDR2 SYGVQD (reference sequence). The CDR3 has 16 residues. Here the CDR3 DNA reads TGCGCCAGCAGTGGGACAGGCCGTCGGATGAACACTGAAGCTTTCTTT. Its protein product is CASSGTGRRMNTEAFF.

The chain has TRBV7-6 and TRBJ2-3; 7 bases agree with TRBD2. The trim removed 5 bases at V and 5 bases at J, leaving 7 bases unmatched. The germline CDR1 and CDR2 sequences are SGHVS and FNYEAQ. This CDR3 contains 14 residues. This chain's CDR3 is CASSPSGAEDTQYF. The CDR3 region has the DNA TGTGCCAGCAGCCCCAGCGGGGCGGAAGATACGCAGTATTTT.

This clone occurred a few times. The CDR3 DNA is TGTGCCAGCAGCCAAGAGCCCAGGACAGTTGGAAACACCATATATTTT. Translated: CASSQEPRTVGNTIYF. The J gene is TRBJ1-3, the V gene TRBV4-2; maybe TRBD1 (6 bases). This CDR3 comprises 16 residues. CDR1 and CDR2 (germline): LGHNA, YNFKEQ. V dropped 0 bases and J dropped 3 bases, with 12 bases sitting between them.

This clone was counted between two and nine times. V is TRBV19 and J is TRBJ2-1; 7 bases map to TRBD2. Germline V CDR1 and CDR2: LNHDA, SQIVND (reference sequence). Germline trimming cut 2 bases from V and 7 bases from J; bases unmatched to any gene: 11. The CDR3 is 16 amino acids. The CDR3 coding sequence is TGTGCCAGTAGTATACTAGCGGATTATAGCTCAAATGAGCAGTTCTTC. Its translation is CASSILADYSSNEQFF.

This CDR3 reads CASKFRGGGRYTGELFF. Written as DNA, the CDR3 is TGCGCCAGCAAATTCAGGGGCGGGGGGAGATACACCGGGGAGCTGTTTTTT. This chain uses TRBV10-1 with TRBJ2-2; 8 positions match TRBD2. V dropped 7 bases and J dropped 3; count of bases not matched to a gene: 13. The CDR3 has 17 amino acids. Germline assignment: CDR1 WNHNN and CDR2 SYGVQD (reference sequence).